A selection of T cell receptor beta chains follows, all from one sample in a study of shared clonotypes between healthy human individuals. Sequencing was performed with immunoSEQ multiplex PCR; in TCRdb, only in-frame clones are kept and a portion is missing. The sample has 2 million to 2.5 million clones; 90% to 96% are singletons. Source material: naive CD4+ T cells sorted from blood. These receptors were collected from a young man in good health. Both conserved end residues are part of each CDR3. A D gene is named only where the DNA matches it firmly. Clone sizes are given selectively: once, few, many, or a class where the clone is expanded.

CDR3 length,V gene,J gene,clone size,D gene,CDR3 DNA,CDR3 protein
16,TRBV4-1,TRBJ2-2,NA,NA,TGCGCCAGCAGCCCGGGACTCTTCCGGAACACCGGGGAGCTGTTTTTT,CASSPGLFRNTGELFF
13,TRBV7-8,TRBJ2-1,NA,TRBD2,TGTGCCAGCAGCCCTAGCGGGGGGAATGAGCAGTTCTTC,CASSPSGGNEQFF
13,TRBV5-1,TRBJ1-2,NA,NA,TGCGCCAGCAGAAATGACGCGGAGGGTGGCTACACCTTC,CASRNDAEGGYTF
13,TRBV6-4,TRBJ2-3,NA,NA,TGTGCCAGCAGTGTCTACGGCACAGATACGCAGTATTTT,CASSVYGTDTQYF
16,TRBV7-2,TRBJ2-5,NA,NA,TGTGCCAGCAGCCGGTCGCATACCCCCTTCGGGGAGACCCAGTACTTC,CASSRSHTPFGETQYF
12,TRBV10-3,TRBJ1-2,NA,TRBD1,TGTGCCATCAGCCTTACAGGGGATGGCTACACCTTC,CAISLTGDGYTF
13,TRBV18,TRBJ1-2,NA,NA,TGTGCCAGCTCACAACCCGGGACTGCTGGCTACACCTTC,CASSQPGTAGYTF
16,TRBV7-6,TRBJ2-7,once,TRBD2,TGTGCCAGCAGCCCAGAGGCTAGCGGGAGTTCCTACGAGCAGTACTTC,CASSPEASGSSYEQYF
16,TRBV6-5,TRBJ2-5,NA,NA,TGTGCCAGCAGTTACCGTCCGGCGGGGAAACAAGAGACCCAGTACTTC,CASSYRPAGKQETQYF
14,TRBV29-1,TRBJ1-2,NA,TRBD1,TGCAGCGTTGAGACCGGACAGGGTCTCTCTGGCTACACCTTC,CSVETGQGLSGYTF
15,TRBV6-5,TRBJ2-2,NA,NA,TGTGCCAGCAGATATCCTGCCCGACGGGGCGGGGAGCTGTTTTTT,CASRYPARRGGELFF
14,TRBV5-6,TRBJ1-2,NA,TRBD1,TGTGCCAGCAGCTCGACAGGGGTGGAACATGGCTACACCTTC,CASSSTGVEHGYTF
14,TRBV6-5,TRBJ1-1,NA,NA,TGTGCCAGCAGCCAGCTAGGGCATAGGACTGAAGCTTTCTTT,CASSQLGHRTEAFF
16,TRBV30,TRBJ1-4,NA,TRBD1,TGTGCCTGGAGTGTAACGACAGGGGCTAGTAATGAAAAACTGTTTTTT,CAWSVTTGASNEKLFF
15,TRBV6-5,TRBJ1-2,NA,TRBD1,TGTGCCAGCAGTTACCAGTTTACAGGGGGCTATGGCTACACCTTC,CASSYQFTGGYGYTF
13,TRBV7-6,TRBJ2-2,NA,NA,TGTGCCAGCAGCTTAGTAGGCGCCGGGGAGCTGTTTTTT,CASSLVGAGELFF
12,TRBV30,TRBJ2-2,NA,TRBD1,TGTGCCTGGGGACAGGGGTCCGGGGAGCTGTTTTTT,CAWGQGSGELFF
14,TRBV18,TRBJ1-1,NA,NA,TGTGCCAGCTCACCTGGGGTAGAGGCCACTGAAGCTTTCTTT,CASSPGVEATEAFF
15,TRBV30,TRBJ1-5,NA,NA,TGTGCCTGGGGACAGTCCACGGGAGGCAATCAGCCCCAGCATTTT,CAWGQSTGGNQPQHF
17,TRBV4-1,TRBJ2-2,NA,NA,TGCGCCAGCAGCCGGGGGGCGGGGATACCGGACACCGGGGAGCTGTTTTTT,CASSRGAGIPDTGELFF
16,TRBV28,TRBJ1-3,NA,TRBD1,TGTGCCAGCAGTTCCCCGGGACAGGGCTCTGGAAACACCATATATTTT,CASSSPGQGSGNTIYF
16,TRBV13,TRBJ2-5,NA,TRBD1,TGTGCCAGCAGCTCAAGGAAGGGACAGGGGCAAGAGACCCAGTACTTC,CASSSRKGQGQETQYF
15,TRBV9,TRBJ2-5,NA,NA,TGTGCCAGCAGCGAGGGGTTCGGGGCATGGGAGACCCAGTACTTC,CASSEGFGAWETQYF
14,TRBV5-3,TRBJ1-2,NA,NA,TGTGCCAGAAGCTTCAAGGTAACTAACTATGGCTACACCTTC,CARSFKVTNYGYTF
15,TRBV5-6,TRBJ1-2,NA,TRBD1,TGTGCCAGCAGCTTGCTAGGACAGGGGAACTATGGCTACACCTTC,CASSLLGQGNYGYTF
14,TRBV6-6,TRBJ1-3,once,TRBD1,TGTGCCAGCGGACAGGGGTCTAATAGAAACACCATATATTTT,CASGQGSNRNTIYF
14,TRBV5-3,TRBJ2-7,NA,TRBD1,TGTGCCAGAAGCTGGGACAGGGGAGGATGCGAGCAGTACTTC,CARSWDRGGCEQYF
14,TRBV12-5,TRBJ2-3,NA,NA,TGTGCTAGTGGGTACGGGGCTAGCACAGATACGCAGTATTTT,CASGYGASTDTQYF
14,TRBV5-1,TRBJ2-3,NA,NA,TGCGCCAGCAGCTTGGCGGACCTTGGGGATACGCAGTATTTT,CASSLADLGDTQYF
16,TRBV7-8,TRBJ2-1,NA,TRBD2,TGTGCCAGCAGCCTGGGGGGGAGAGGCGCCTACAATGAGCAGTTCTTC,CASSLGGRGAYNEQFF
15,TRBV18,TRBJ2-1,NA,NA,TGTGCCAGCTCACCACTGTCAGCAGCCTACAATGAGCAGTTCTTC,CASSPLSAAYNEQFF
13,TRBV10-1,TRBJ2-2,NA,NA,TGCGCCAGCAGTGACGGAAACACCGGGGAGCTGTTTTTT,CASSDGNTGELFF
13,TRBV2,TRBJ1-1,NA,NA,TGTGCCAGCAAGTCAGGGGAAGGCACTGAAGCTTTCTTT,CASKSGEGTEAFF
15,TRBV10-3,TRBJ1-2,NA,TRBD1,TGTGCCATCAGGGACCGGGACAGTCTAAACTATGGCTACACCTTC,CAIRDRDSLNYGYTF
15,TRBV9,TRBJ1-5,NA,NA,TGTGCCAGCAGCGTAGGGCAGGGAGTAAATCAGCCCCAGCATTTT,CASSVGQGVNQPQHF